This TCR beta chain was recovered during a study of OX40 agonist ivuxolimab in advanced cancers. Across the whole study: Two cutaneous melanoma patients and one hepatocellular carcinoma patient, three in all, had partial responses. Findings and caveats of the study: Dosing at 0.1 to 3.0 mg/kg was accompanied by clonal expansion of CD4+ and CD8+ blood T cells by week 6. Some patients who did not respond also had low normalized T-cell clonal expansion.

Sequencing used immunoSEQ multiplex PCR; TCRdb keeps in-frame clones, though not all of them. The data show around 43,000 clones, with around 86% seen just once and 10% to 15% held by the top ten. Of note for this clone: Its antigen is unknown.

Blood specimens came from baseline, cycle 4 day 1, and cycle 7 day 1. This sequence originates from an adult with an advanced solid tumor such as melanoma, head and neck, liver or kidney cancer. Sequencing was performed on CD4+ or CD8+ T cells sorted from blood, taken in a trial of the OX40 agonist ivuxolimab.

CDR3 bases: TGTGCCAGCAGGGGGAGCGGGGGGACTCAAGAGACCCAGTACTTC. Translated, it gives CASRGSGGTQETQYF. The chain links TRBV7-9 to TRBJ2-5, with 9 bases aligning to TRBD2. V shed 6 bases and J 2 bases; nucleotides not matched to a gene: 7. Germline V gives CDR1 SEHNR, CDR2 FQNEAQ (reference sequence). This CDR3 is 15 amino acids long.